Listed below are T cell receptor beta chains from one sample, sequenced in a study of blood T cell repertoires in COVID-19. Sequenced by immunoSEQ multiplex PCR; TCRdb stores in-frame clones only, minus some. This table holds about 170,000 clones, roughly 80% found once. The material sequenced was peripheral blood. These receptors were taken from a woman aged 70-85 years with COVID-19, enrolled during active disease. The CDR3 runs from the conserved cysteine through the conserved F or W. Each record gives: D gene, J gene, clone size, V gene, CDR3 protein, CDR3 DNA. D genes are given only for firm matches. Not every row has a clone size; where given, it reads once, few, many or a size class.

D: TRBD1; J: TRBJ1-6; size: -; V: TRBV5-6; CDR3: CASSLYRGNSPLHF; DNA: TGTGCCAGCAGCTTGTACAGGGGGAATTCACCCCTCCACTTT
D: -; J: TRBJ2-1; size: -; V: TRBV7-8; CDR3: CASSLALRGPYNEQFF; DNA: TGTGCCAGCAGCTTAGCGTTGAGAGGGCCTTACAATGAGCAGTTCTTC
D: TRBD1; J: TRBJ1-6; size: few; V: TRBV4-1; CDR3: CASSFGQGVGNSPLHF; DNA: TGCGCCAGCAGCTTCGGACAGGGGGTAGGGAATTCACCCCTCCACTTT
D: -; J: TRBJ2-1; size: -; V: TRBV20-1; CDR3: CSASGAGEQFF; DNA: TGCAGTGCTAGCGGAGCGGGTGAGCAGTTCTTC
D: TRBD2; J: TRBJ2-7; size: -; V: TRBV6-1; CDR3: CASSELASGRINEQYF; DNA: TGTGCCAGCAGTGAATTGGCCAGCGGGAGGATCAACGAGCAGTACTTC
D: -; J: TRBJ1-2; size: -; V: TRBV5-6; CDR3: CASSDWGGDYGYTF; DNA: TGTGCCAGCAGCGATTGGGGAGGGGACTATGGCTACACCTTC
D: TRBD1; J: TRBJ1-2; size: once; V: TRBV5-8; CDR3: CASSFEGADYGYTF; DNA: TGTGCCAGCAGCTTCGAGGGGGCGGACTATGGCTACACCTTC
D: TRBD1; J: TRBJ1-2; size: -; V: TRBV19; CDR3: CASSTGQGAFYGYTF; DNA: TGTGCCAGTAGTACCGGACAGGGAGCTTTCTATGGCTACACCTTC
D: -; J: TRBJ1-1; size: -; V: TRBV5-5; CDR3: CASSLEGSGGNTEAFF; DNA: TGTGCCAGCAGCTTGGAGGGCAGCGGTGGGAACACTGAAGCTTTCTTT
D: -; J: TRBJ1-3; size: -; V: TRBV5-4; CDR3: CASSLAPNSGNTIYF; DNA: TGTGCCAGCAGCTTGGCCCCAAACTCTGGAAACACCATATATTTT
D: -; J: TRBJ1-1; size: once; V: TRBV7-3; CDR3: CASSLPGAEAFF; DNA: TGTGCCAGCAGCTTACCGGGGGCTGAAGCTTTCTTT
D: TRBD1; J: TRBJ1-5; size: few; V: TRBV6-1; CDR3: CASSEAFAGGVQPQHF; DNA: TGTGCCAGCAGTGAAGCGTTCGCAGGGGGCGTTCAGCCCCAGCATTTT
D: TRBD1; J: TRBJ2-5; size: -; V: TRBV19; CDR3: CASHLDRGFETQYF; DNA: TGTGCCAGCCACCTGGACAGGGGGTTTGAGACCCAGTACTTC
D: TRBD2; J: TRBJ2-3; size: few; V: TRBV24-1; CDR3: CATSDLGLAGGSDTQYF; DNA: TGTGCCACCAGTGATTTGGGACTAGCGGGGGGTAGCGATACGCAGTATTTT
D: -; J: TRBJ2-1; size: -; V: TRBV5-1; CDR3: CASSLELAGYNEQFF; DNA: TGCGCCAGCAGCTTGGAATTGGCAGGCTACAATGAGCAGTTCTTC
D: TRBD1; J: TRBJ1-1; size: -; V: TRBV2; CDR3: CASSARGRPRQGKAFF; DNA: TGTGCCAGCAGTGCGAGAGGTCGGCCCCGACAGGGGAAAGCTTTCTTT
D: TRBD2; J: TRBJ2-3; size: -; V: TRBV7-9; CDR3: CASSTGTSGTDTQYF; DNA: TGTGCCAGCAGCACAGGGACTAGCGGTACAGATACGCAGTATTTT
D: TRBD2; J: TRBJ2-1; size: -; V: TRBV29-1; CDR3: CSGSGRSYNEQFF; DNA: TGCAGCGGGAGCGGGAGGTCCTACAATGAGCAGTTCTTC
D: -; J: TRBJ1-1; size: -; V: TRBV6-5; CDR3: CASNPGGKGDEAFF; DNA: TGTGCCAGCAACCCGGGGGGGAAGGGGGATGAAGCTTTCTTT
D: TRBD2; J: TRBJ2-7; size: -; V: TRBV27; CDR3: CASSSLAVSYEQYF; DNA: TGTGCCAGCAGTTCTCTAGCGGTCTCCTACGAGCAGTACTTC
D: -; J: TRBJ2-5; size: once; V: TRBV6-5; CDR3: CASSTPHLGQETQYF; DNA: TGTGCCAGCAGTACCCCTCACCTAGGCCAAGAGACCCAGTACTTC
D: TRBD1; J: TRBJ2-5; size: once; V: TRBV7-3; CDR3: CASTQTGDPQKTQYF; DNA: TGTGCCAGCACCCAAACAGGGGATCCGCAAAAGACCCAGTACTTC
D: -; J: TRBJ1-3; size: -; V: TRBV30; CDR3: CAWRASRLSGNTIYF; DNA: TGTGCCTGGAGGGCCTCACGTCTCTCTGGAAACACCATATATTTT
D: -; J: TRBJ2-3; size: -; V: TRBV7-9; CDR3: CASSLLASAGTQYF; DNA: TGTGCCAGCAGCTTACTGGCAAGCGCCGGTACGCAGTATTTT
D: TRBD1; J: TRBJ1-1; size: -; V: TRBV2; CDR3: CASRVTGTTEAFF; DNA: TGTGCCAGCAGAGTGACAGGGACCACTGAAGCTTTCTTT
D: TRBD2; J: TRBJ2-3; size: few; V: TRBV7-9; CDR3: CASRTGLAGGDTQYF; DNA: TGTGCCAGCAGGACGGGACTAGCGGGAGGAGATACGCAGTATTTT
D: -; J: TRBJ1-3; size: -; V: TRBV12-3/TRBV12-4; CDR3: CASSSSGRNTIYF; DNA: TGTGCCAGTTCAAGCAGCGGGAGAAACACCATATATTTT
D: TRBD2; J: TRBJ2-5; size: once; V: TRBV6-1; CDR3: CASSEASGGFVTQYF; DNA: TGTGCCAGCAGTGAGGCTAGCGGGGGTTTTGTGACCCAGTACTTC
D: -; J: TRBJ1-1; size: -; V: TRBV28; CDR3: CASSLTVNTEAFF; DNA: TGTGCCAGCAGTTTAACAGTCAACACTGAAGCTTTCTTT
D: -; J: TRBJ1-5; size: -; V: TRBV5-1; CDR3: CASSLHGGSLGDQPQHF; DNA: TGCGCCAGCAGCTTGCATGGAGGCTCTCTCGGAGATCAGCCCCAGCATTTT
D: -; J: TRBJ1-5; size: -; V: TRBV2; CDR3: CASSEVQVHSNQPQHF; DNA: TGTGCCAGCAGTGAGGTGCAGGTTCATAGCAATCAGCCCCAGCATTTT
D: -; J: TRBJ1-1; size: -; V: TRBV5-5; CDR3: CASSLAGNTGGTEAFF; DNA: TGTGCCAGCAGCTTGGCCGGAAATACCGGGGGCACTGAAGCTTTCTTT
D: -; J: TRBJ2-5; size: -; V: TRBV5-1; CDR3: CASSFGAAVETQYF; DNA: TGCGCCAGCAGCTTCGGTGCGGCGGTCGAGACCCAGTACTTC
D: TRBD1; J: TRBJ1-6; size: once; V: TRBV6-6; CDR3: CASSRQPWTGSSYNSPLHF; DNA: TGTGCCAGCAGTCGCCAACCGTGGACAGGGAGCTCCTATAATTCACCCCTCCACTTT
D: TRBD1; J: TRBJ1-2; size: -; V: TRBV9; CDR3: CASSVGGTASYGYTF; DNA: TGTGCCAGCAGCGTAGGAGGGACAGCGAGCTATGGCTACACCTTC
D: TRBD1; J: TRBJ1-2; size: -; V: TRBV6-5; CDR3: CASRLVQGAFGYTF; DNA: TGTGCCAGCAGATTAGTACAGGGGGCTTTCGGCTACACCTTC
D: TRBD1; J: TRBJ1-2; size: -; V: TRBV27; CDR3: CASSSPGTGNYGYTF; DNA: TGTGCCAGCAGTTCCCCTGGGACAGGGAACTATGGCTACACCTTC
D: TRBD1; J: TRBJ1-5; size: -; V: TRBV29-1; CDR3: CSASGTVNQPQHF; DNA: TGCAGCGCATCCGGGACAGTGAATCAGCCCCAGCATTTT
D: TRBD2; J: TRBJ2-2; size: -; V: TRBV19; CDR3: CASGFSGGAGARGGELFF; DNA: TGTGCCAGTGGCTTTTCGGGAGGAGCGGGAGCGAGAGGCGGGGAGCTGTTTTTT
D: TRBD2; J: TRBJ2-7; size: few; V: TRBV6-1; CDR3: CASSEPGLAGVEQYF; DNA: TGTGCCAGCAGTGAGCCGGGACTAGCGGGAGTCGAGCAGTACTTC
D: TRBD1; J: TRBJ1-1; size: -; V: TRBV27; CDR3: CASRARTGGSHTEAFF; DNA: TGTGCCAGCAGGGCCAGGACAGGGGGCTCCCACACTGAAGCTTTCTTT
D: -; J: TRBJ1-3; size: -; V: TRBV7-9; CDR3: CASSLVGYTIYF; DNA: TGTGCCAGCAGCTTAGTTGGCTACACCATATATTTT
D: -; J: TRBJ2-3; size: -; V: TRBV6-5; CDR3: CASTLRPGTDTQYF; DNA: TGTGCCAGCACCCTACGCCCGGGCACAGATACGCAGTATTTT
D: -; J: TRBJ2-3; size: -; V: TRBV11-1; CDR3: CASSLRGSWGADTQYF; DNA: TGTGCCAGCAGCTTACGGGGCAGCTGGGGGGCAGATACGCAGTATTTT
D: -; J: TRBJ1-1; size: -; V: TRBV27; CDR3: CASSQGTEAFF; DNA: TGTGCCAGCAGTCAGGGGACTGAAGCTTTCTTT
D: TRBD1; J: TRBJ1-2; size: -; V: TRBV7-9; CDR3: CASSSGGYGYTF; DNA: TGTGCCAGCAGCTCAGGGGGCTATGGCTACACCTTC
D: -; J: TRBJ1-1; size: -; V: TRBV5-5; CDR3: CASAPAGRTEAFF; DNA: TGTGCCAGCGCCCCGGCGGGGAGGACTGAAGCTTTCTTT
D: TRBD2; J: TRBJ2-5; size: -; V: TRBV6-2/TRBV6-3; CDR3: CASSYSLAGIQETQYF; DNA: TGTGCCAGCAGTTACTCACTAGCGGGGATCCAAGAGACCCAGTACTTC
D: -; J: TRBJ1-2; size: -; V: TRBV5-4; CDR3: CASSSGSLYGYTF; DNA: TGTGCCAGCAGCTCCGGGTCCCTCTATGGCTACACCTTC
D: -; J: TRBJ1-3; size: -; V: TRBV19; CDR3: CASSMAFSGNTIYF; DNA: TGTGCCAGTAGTATGGCCTTCTCTGGAAACACCATATATTTT
D: TRBD2; J: TRBJ2-2; size: -; V: TRBV16; CDR3: CASKPAGLAGSANTGELFF; DNA: TGTGCCAGCAAGCCAGCAGGACTAGCGGGTTCCGCGAACACCGGGGAGCTGTTTTTT
D: -; J: TRBJ1-3; size: -; V: TRBV27; CDR3: CASSARGSSGNTIYF; DNA: TGTGCCAGCAGCGCTCGGGGAAGCTCTGGAAACACCATATATTTT
D: TRBD2; J: TRBJ2-3; size: -; V: TRBV15; CDR3: CATGGGVRDTQYF; DNA: TGTGCCACCGGGGGAGGGGTAAGAGATACGCAGTATTTT